What follows is one T cell receptor beta chain and its context. Its antigen is currently unknown. The record originates from a study of T cell responses to AZD1222 COVID-19 vaccine. TCRdb keeps only in-frame clones here, not all; method: immunoSEQ multiplex PCR. The sample gives approximately 130,000 clones, 70% to 90% of which show up once; roughly 6.1% is in the top ten. The CDR3 extends over 13 amino acids. Trimming cost V 0 bases and J 11 bases, with 11 bases left between them. Germline values: CDR1 SNHLY, CDR2 FYNNEI. Second-dose groups at about 4 or about 12 weeks were pooled. Findings of the study overall: Spike was spanned by vaccine-associated CD4 TCRs, with dominance at 160-218 and 743-854. Repertoires were obtained solely post-peak T cell response.

Sequences were derived from peripheral blood, sampled 28 days after the second AZD1222 dose. J is TRBJ2-1 and V is TRBV2; unclear D gene. The clonotype was recovered from an adult who received the AZD1222 COVID-19 vaccine. CDR3 sequence reads: CASSEASVNQQFF. CDR3 sequence (DNA): TGTGCCAGCAGTGAAGCCTCAGTAAACCAGCAGTTCTTC. Filled out from reference TRBV2 and TRBJ2-1, the complete variable domain reads EPEVTQTPSHQVTQMGQEVILRCVPISNHLYFYWYRQILGQKVEFLVSFYNNEISEKSEIFDDQFSVERPDGSNFTLKIRSTKLEDSAMYFCASSEASVNQQFFGPGTRLTVL.